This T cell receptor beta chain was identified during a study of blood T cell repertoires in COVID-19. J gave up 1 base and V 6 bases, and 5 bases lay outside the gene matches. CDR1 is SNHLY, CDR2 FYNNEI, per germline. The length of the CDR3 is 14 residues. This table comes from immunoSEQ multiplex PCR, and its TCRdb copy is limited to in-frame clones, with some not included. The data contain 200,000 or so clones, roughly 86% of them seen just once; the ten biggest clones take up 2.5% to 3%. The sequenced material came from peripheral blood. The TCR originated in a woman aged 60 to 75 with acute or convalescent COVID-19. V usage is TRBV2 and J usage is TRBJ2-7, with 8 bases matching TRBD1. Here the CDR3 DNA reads TGTGCCAGCAGCAAGGACAGGGCGTCCTACGAGCAGTACTTC. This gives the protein CASSKDRASYEQYF.